These T cell receptor beta chains were read from a single sample in a study of blood T cell repertoires in COVID-19. Data came from immunoSEQ multiplex PCR; TCRdb stores just in-frame clones and leaves some out. The table has about 360,000 clones, approximately 87% seen once. The specimen was PBMCs or T cells enriched from blood (not recorded which). The receptors come from a man aged 30-40 years who had recovered from COVID-19. Both conserved end residues are part of each CDR3. The D gene is left open where the match is weak.

d_call,v_call,j_call,cdr3_nt,cdr3_aa
.,TRBV7-2,TRBJ2-7,TGTGCCAGCAGCTTAGGTCAGGGGGGTTCTTACGAGCAGTACTTC,CASSLGQGGSYEQYF
.,TRBV4-1,TRBJ1-6,TGCGCCAGCAGCCAAGATCAGTACTCCTATAATTCACCCCTCCACTTT,CASSQDQYSYNSPLHF
.,TRBV7-9,TRBJ1-1,TGTGCCAGCAGCCCGCTGGCAGGCACTGAAGCTTTCTTT,CASSPLAGTEAFF
.,TRBV5-1,TRBJ2-7,TGCGCCAGCAGTTTGACAGCCAACTACGAGCAGTACTTC,CASSLTANYEQYF
TRBD1,TRBV3-1/TRBV3-2,TRBJ2-5,TGTGCCAGCAGCCAAGGAAGGACAGGGTGGCAAGAGACCCAGTACTTC,CASSQGRTGWQETQYF
.,TRBV30,TRBJ1-1,TGTGCCTGGATGACCCAGGTGAGCACTGAAGCTTTCTTT,CAWMTQVSTEAFF
TRBD1,TRBV18,TRBJ2-7,TGTGCCAGCTCACCCCGGACAGGCTCGAGCTCCTACGAGCAGTACTTC,CASSPRTGSSSYEQYF
.,TRBV18,TRBJ1-1,TGTGCCAGCTCTCCGGGTCCCGCCGGGGCTTTCTTT,CASSPGPAGAFF
.,TRBV5-1,TRBJ2-1,TGCGCCAGCAGCTTGGTGGGGGGGCTCGACAATGAGCAGTTCTTC,CASSLVGGLDNEQFF
TRBD1,TRBV19,TRBJ1-6,TGTGCCAGTAGCGAGCAGGGGGCCGATAATTCACCCCTCCACTTT,CASSEQGADNSPLHF